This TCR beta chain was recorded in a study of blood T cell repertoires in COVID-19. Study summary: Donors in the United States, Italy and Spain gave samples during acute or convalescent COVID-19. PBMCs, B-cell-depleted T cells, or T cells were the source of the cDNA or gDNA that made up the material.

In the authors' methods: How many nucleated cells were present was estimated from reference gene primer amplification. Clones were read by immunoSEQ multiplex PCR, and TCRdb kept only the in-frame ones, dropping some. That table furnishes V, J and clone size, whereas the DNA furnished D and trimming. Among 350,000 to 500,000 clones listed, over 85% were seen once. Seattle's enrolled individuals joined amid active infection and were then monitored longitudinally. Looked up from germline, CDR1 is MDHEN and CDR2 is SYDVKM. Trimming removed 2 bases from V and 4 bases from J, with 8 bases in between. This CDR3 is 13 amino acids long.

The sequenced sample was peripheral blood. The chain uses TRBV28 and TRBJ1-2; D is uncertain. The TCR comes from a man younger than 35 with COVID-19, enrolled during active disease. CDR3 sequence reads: CASSLGPIYGYTF. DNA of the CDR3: TGTGCCAGCAGTTTAGGCCCCATCTATGGCTACACCTTC.